This T cell receptor (beta chain) was profiled in a study of graft-versus-host responses after intestinal transplantation. Study overall: Multivisceral, liver-intestinal, or isolated intestinal transplants were given to recipients.

Findings of the study overall: Allografts of patients with graft-donor T cell macrochimerism showed high graft-versus-host to host-versus-graft clone ratios.

CDR1 and CDR2 from the germline V gene are SGHVS and FQNEAQ. CDR3 size: 16 residues. V shed 0 bases and J shed 5 bases, with 14 bases lying between them. In regard to this clone: What it recognizes is unknown.

Clones were read by immunoSEQ multiplex PCR, and TCRdb kept only the in-frame ones, dropping some. The sample has fewer than 110,000 clones, around 90% seen once. The sequencing here drew on unstimulated CD4+ T cells sorted from spleen or lymph node cells, taken before transplant. The V gene is TRBV7-8, the J gene TRBJ1-5; no definite D call. The source of this sequence is a human donor who was the organ donor for an intestinal transplant. DNA of the CDR3: TGTGCCAGCAGCTTAGCGAGGTGGGCGAGCGATCAGCCCCAGCATTTT. Translating it yields CASSLARWASDQPQHF.